This T cell receptor beta chain is from a study of shared clonotypes between healthy human individuals. Study as a whole: There were three CD4 naive, three CD4 memory, two CD8 naive and one CD8 memory plates per donor.

Naive CD45RA+ and memory CD45RA-negative subsets were split from CD4+ cells. Findings and limits, study-wide: What rarefaction showed was incomplete sorted-subset sequencing despite large depth.

Trimming took 9 bases from V and 1 from J, leaving 18 bases between them. This CDR3 has 15 amino acids. Germline CDR1 and CDR2: SNHLY and FYNNEI. Comments on this clone: What it binds is not known.

Deep was the level at which the assay was run. Repertoires were generated with immunoSEQ multiplex PCR, while TCRdb's copy carries only in-frame clones and drops some. The table shows about 2 million clones, with 95% occurring only once. The chain links TRBV2 to TRBJ1-1, with D possibly matching TRBD1 (6 bases). The clonotype comes from a man younger than 30 in good health. Source material: naive CD4+ T cells sorted from blood. The subset: CD45RA+ positively selected. The CDR3 reads CASTGTSNWNTEAFF. CDR3 nucleotide sequence: TGTGCCAGTACGGGGACAAGCAATTGGAACACTGAAGCTTTCTTT.